What follows are 24 T cell receptor beta chains derived from one specimen sequenced in a study of cytomegalovirus exposure and HLA in healthy donors. This PCR relied on a set of 60 Vbeta primers and 13 Jbeta primers. Only in-frame clones appear in the TCRdb table, and some are missing; sequencing was by immunoSEQ multiplex PCR. In total, the table holds roughly 55,000 clones. The sequenced sample consisted of PBMCs. These receptors were collected from a man aged 45-65 years in good health and CMV-seropositive.

A remark on this clone: An end of the junction differs from the germline gene, which may be a read error. The V and J genes are TRBV6-1 and TRBJ2-1, with TRBD2 identical over 7 bases. The CDR3 length is 16 residues. Germline CDR1 reads MNHNS; CDR2 reads SASEGT. CDR3 amino acids: CASSEEASGSDNEQFF. CDR3 in DNA: TGTGCCAGCAGTGAAGAGGCTAGCGGCTCCGACAATGAGCAGTTCTTC.

V and J are TRBV7-8 and TRBJ2-5; D remains unclear. The length of the CDR3 is 13 residues. The V end was cut by 3 bases, the J end by 2 bases, with 7 bases between. Germline CDR1 and CDR2: SGHVS and FQNEAQ. CDR3 residues: CASSLGRQETQYF. The CDR3 DNA reads TGTGCCAGCAGCTTGGGCCGACAAGAGACCCAGTACTTC. Full variable domain (missing parts from reference TRBV7-8 and TRBJ2-5): GAGVSQSPRYKVAKRGQDVALRCDPISGHVSLFWYQQALGQGPEFLTYFQNEAQLDKSGLPSDRFFAERPEGSVSTLKIQRTQQEDSAVYLCASSLGRQETQYFGPGTRLLVL.

This chain connects TRBV5-6 to TRBJ1-2, with 7 bases aligning to TRBD1. CDR3 length: 14 amino acids. CDR1 SGHDT and CDR2 YYEEEE come from the germline V gene. V lost 0 bases, J lost 2 bases, and 1 base stayed unmatched. CDR3 protein: CASSLGQGNYGYTF. The CDR3 nucleotides are TGTGCCAGCAGCTTGGGACAGGGCAACTATGGCTACACCTTC.

This chain connects TRBV7-3 to TRBJ2-1; 8 nucleotides match TRBD2. CDR3 length: 15 residues. The junction had 6 bases not matched to a gene; V was cut back by 2 bases and J by 6 bases. The germline gives CDR1 SGHTA, CDR2 FQGTGA. The CDR3: CASSLGGTRANEQFF. In DNA form, the CDR3 reads TGTGCCAGCAGCTTAGGAGGGACTAGGGCCAATGAGCAGTTCTTC.

The chain recombines TRBV6-5 with TRBJ1-1, with D uncertain. This CDR3 comprises 15 residues. The V end was cut by 3 bases, the J end by 9 bases, with 20 bases between. Germline CDR1 is MNHEY and CDR2 is SVGAGI. The CDR3, as DNA: TGTGCCAGCAGTTATGACTACAACCGGGGAACCCAAGCTTTCTTT. Amino acid sequence: CASSYDYNRGTQAFF.

This chain joins TRBV5-4 and TRBJ2-7; 9 bases match TRBD1. V lost 4 bases to trimming and J lost 4 bases; unmatched junction nucleotides: 9. Germline V gene sequence: CDR1 SGHNT, CDR2 YYREEE (reference sequence). This CDR3 is 15 amino acids long. The CDR3 DNA reads as TGTGCCAGCAGCCCGTACCGGGACAGGGTATACGAGCAGTACTTC. Translated: CASSPYRDRVYEQYF.

The chain recombines TRBV13 with TRBJ1-5; TRBD1 might be the D (5 bases). V was shortened by 6 bases and J by 2 bases, with 11 bases between the two germline ends. The CDR3 is 14 amino acids. CDR1 is PRHDT and CDR2 is FYEKMQ in the germline V gene (reference sequence). The CDR3: CASSEGGGNQPQHF. Here the CDR3 DNA reads TGTGCCAGCAGTGAAGGAGGGGGCAATCAGCCCCAGCATTTT.

This chain joins TRBV18 and TRBJ1-2, with 11 bases lining up with TRBD1. Germline V gene lookup returns CDR1 KGHSH and CDR2 LQKENI. After removal of 3 bases from V and 8 bases from J, the junction contained 8 bases not matched to a gene. This CDR3 spans 15 amino acids. The CDR3 loop is CASSPDWDRGKGYTF. The CDR3 DNA follows: TGTGCCAGCTCACCTGACTGGGACAGGGGGAAAGGCTACACCTTC.

The chain is built from TRBV7-9 and TRBJ2-5; TRBD2 matches 8 bases. This CDR3 comprises 16 residues. With V trimmed by 5 bases and J by 0 bases, 8 bases remained unmatched. Germline V gives CDR1 SEHNR, CDR2 FQNEAQ (reference sequence). CDR3 DNA: TGTGCCAGCAGCCTCAGCGGGAGCGGGTACCAAGAGACCCAGTACTTC. Translated: CASSLSGSGYQETQYF.

The CDR3 spells CATSGPSGYEQYF. DNA for the CDR3: TGTGCCACCAGCGGCCCCTCGGGCTACGAGCAGTACTTC. The rearrangement joins TRBV15 to TRBJ2-7, with D uncertain. Trimming removed 5 bases from V and 3 bases from J, with 11 bases in between. Germline V gene sequence: CDR1 LNHNV, CDR2 YYDKDF (reference sequence). This CDR3 comprises 13 residues.

The J gene is TRBJ2-6, the V gene TRBV15; 7 bases fit TRBD1. CDR1 is LNHNV, CDR2 YYDKDF, per germline (reference sequence). There are 16 residues in the CDR3. The ends lost 7 bases at V and 0 bases at J; junction bases unmatched: 6. CDR3 coding DNA: TGTGCCACCACTAACAGGGGAAGCTCTGGGGCCAACGTCCTGACTTTC. The encoded protein is CATTNRGSSGANVLTF.

A note on this clone: Other nucleotide sequences in the sample specify the same CDR3. V gene TRBV6-5 combines with J gene TRBJ2-7; 9 bases fit TRBD1. V shed 0 bases, J shed 4 bases, and the junction held 4 bases outside the gene matches. Germline loops: CDR1 MNHEY, CDR2 SVGAGI. The length of the CDR3 is 15 residues. DNA of the CDR3: TGTGCCAGCAGTTACTCCTGGACAGGGGTATACGAGCAGTACTTC. It is translated as CASSYSWTGVYEQYF.

CDR3 region: CSAARNTGELFF. DNA for the CDR3: TGCAGCGCTGCCAGGAACACCGGGGAGCTGTTTTTT. The rearrangement uses TRBV29-1 and TRBJ2-2, with D hard to call. Trimming removed 7 bases at V and 1 base at J, with 7 bases between. This CDR3 contains 12 residues. Germline values: CDR1 SQVTM, CDR2 ANQGSEA.

The chain combines TRBV29-1 with TRBJ1-3, with a possible D match to TRBD1 (6 bases). V was trimmed by 4 bases and J by 3 bases, leaving 13 bases between them. Germline CDR1 SQVTM, CDR2 ANQGSEA. The CDR3 contains 14 residues. CDR3 amino acids: CSVGLGAFGNTIYF. The CDR3, as DNA: TGCAGCGTTGGACTGGGGGCTTTTGGAAACACCATATATTTT.

The chain combines TRBV2 with TRBJ1-2, with TRBD1 as a possible D gene (5 bases). The germline CDR1 and CDR2 sequences are SNHLY and FYNNEI. There are 14 residues in the CDR3. With 4 bases removed from V and 0 bases from J, the gap between germline ends came to 9 bases. The CDR3 DNA sequence: TGTGCCAGCAGTGGGGGCAGCACTAACTATGGCTACACCTTC. Its protein product is CASSGGSTNYGYTF.

The chain employs TRBV18 and TRBJ1-4, with D tentatively TRBD1 (5 bases). Trimming took off 4 bases at V and 0 bases at J, with 15 bases between the two ends. CDR1 is KGHSH and CDR2 is LQKENI in the germline V gene. The CDR3 length is 17 residues. The CDR3 region is CASSQRPQGATNEKLFF. CDR3 DNA sequence: TGTGCCAGCTCACAGAGACCTCAGGGCGCAACTAATGAAAAACTGTTTTTT. The full variable domain, its missing parts supplied by reference TRBV18 and TRBJ1-4, is NAGVMQNPRHLVRRRGQEARLRCSPMKGHSHVYWYRQLPEEGLKFMVYLQKENIIDESGMPKERFSAEFPKEGPSILRIQQVVRGDSAAYFCASSQRPQGATNEKLFFGSGTQLSVL.

The gene calls are TRBV5-4 and TRBJ1-1; D not certain. CDR1 and CDR2 from the germline V gene are SGHNT and YYREEE (reference sequence). V lost 5 bases and J 6 bases, leaving 11 bases between the germline ends. The CDR3 length is 12 residues. CDR3 in DNA: TGTGCCAGCAGTCCCCCGCGGCCTGAAGCTTTCTTT. Protein sequence: CASSPPRPEAFF.

This chain links TRBV6-1 with TRBJ2-2, with TRBD2 as a possible D gene (6 bases). CDR1 is MNHNS and CDR2 is SASEGT in the germline V gene. The germline V and J ends were trimmed by 8 bases and 3 bases, with 13 bases remaining between them. CDR3 size: 14 residues. DNA for the CDR3: TGTGCCAGCCAGGAGGTAGCGGACACCGGGGAGCTGTTTTTT. This sequence encodes CASQEVADTGELFF.

The chain joins TRBV28 to TRBJ2-7; 7 bases line up with TRBD2. The CDR3 totals 13 residues. The trim removed 2 bases at V and 6 bases at J, leaving 4 bases unmatched. Germline V gives CDR1 MDHEN, CDR2 SYDVKM. CDR3 nucleotide sequence: TGTGCCAGCAGTTTAGGGAGGGCCGGCGAGCAGTACTTC. This encodes CASSLGRAGEQYF.

The gene calls are TRBV6-6 and TRBJ2-7; 12 bases align to TRBD2. Germline values: CDR1 MNHNY, CDR2 SVGAGI (reference sequence). The CDR3 covers 14 residues. V trimming: 8 bases; J trimming: 3 bases; junction bases outside the gene matches: 5. This CDR3 reads CASLRTSGNYEQYF. The CDR3 DNA reads TGTGCCAGCTTGAGGACTAGCGGGAACTACGAGCAGTACTTC.

V is TRBV5-1 and J is TRBJ1-1; 11 nucleotides align to TRBD1. This CDR3 has 14 residues. V was clipped by 4 bases and J by 7 bases; unmatched bases: 6. Germline V gene sequence: CDR1 SGHRS, CDR2 YFSETQ. The CDR3 DNA reads as TGCGCCAGCAGCGGGACCGGGACAGGGGGTGAAGCTTTCTTT. This codes for CASSGTGTGGEAFF.

The V and J genes are TRBV28 and TRBJ1-5; 7 bases align to TRBD1. CDR1 and CDR2 from the germline V gene are MDHEN and SYDVKM. The length of the CDR3 is 15 residues. J lost 0 bases, V lost 6 bases, and 5 bases had no gene match. CDR3 nucleotide sequence: TGTGCCAGCAGCCGTGGGACAGTTAGCAATCAGCCCCAGCATTTT. This translates into CASSRGTVSNQPQHF.

The gene calls are TRBV7-9 and TRBJ2-5; D uncertain. This CDR3 contains 15 residues. Germline V gene sequence: CDR1 SEHNR, CDR2 FQNEAQ (reference sequence). V was trimmed by 2 bases and J by 5 bases, leaving 15 bases between them. The CDR3 here is CASSLPYSTGETQYF. CDR3 in DNA: TGTGCCAGCAGCTTACCTTACTCTACCGGGGAGACCCAGTACTTC.

This chain connects TRBV14 to TRBJ1-2; D remains unclear. Germline loops: CDR1 SGHDN, CDR2 FVKESK. The CDR3 runs to 14 residues. With 1 base removed from V and 0 bases from J, the gap between germline ends came to 6 bases. CDR3 amino acids: CASSQAKSNYGYTF. The CDR3 DNA reads as TGTGCCAGCAGCCAAGCTAAATCTAACTATGGCTACACCTTC. The full variable domain, completed using reference TRBV14 and TRBJ1-2, is EAGVTQFPSHSVIEKGQTVTLRCDPISGHDNLYWYRRVMGKEIKFLLHFVKESKQDESGMPNNRFLAERTGGTYSTLKVQPAELEDSGVYFCASSQAKSNYGYTFGSGTRLTVV.